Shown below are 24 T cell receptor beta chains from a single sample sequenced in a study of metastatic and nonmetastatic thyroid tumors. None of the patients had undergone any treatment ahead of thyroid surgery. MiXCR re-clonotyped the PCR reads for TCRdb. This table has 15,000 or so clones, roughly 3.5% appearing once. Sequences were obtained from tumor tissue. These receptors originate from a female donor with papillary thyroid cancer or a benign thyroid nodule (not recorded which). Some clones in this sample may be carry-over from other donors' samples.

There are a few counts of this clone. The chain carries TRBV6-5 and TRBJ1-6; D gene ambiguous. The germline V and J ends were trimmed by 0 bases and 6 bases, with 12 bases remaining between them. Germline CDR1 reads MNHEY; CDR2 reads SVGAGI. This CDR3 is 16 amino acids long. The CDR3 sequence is CASSYSAGLGNSPLHF. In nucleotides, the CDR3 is TGTGCCAGCAGTTACTCGGCTGGACTCGGTAATTCACCCCTCCACTTT.

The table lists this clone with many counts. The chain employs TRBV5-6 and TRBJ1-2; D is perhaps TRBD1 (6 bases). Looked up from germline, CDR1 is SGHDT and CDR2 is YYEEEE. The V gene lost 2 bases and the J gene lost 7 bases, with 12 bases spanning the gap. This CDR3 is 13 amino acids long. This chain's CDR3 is CASSFLSTGGYTF. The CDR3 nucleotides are TGTGCCAGCAGCTTCCTTTCGACAGGTGGCTACACCTTC.

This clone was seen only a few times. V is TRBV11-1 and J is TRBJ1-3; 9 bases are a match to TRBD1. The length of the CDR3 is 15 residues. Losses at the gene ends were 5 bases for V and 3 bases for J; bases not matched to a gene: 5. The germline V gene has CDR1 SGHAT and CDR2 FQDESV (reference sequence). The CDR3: CASSKDRGLGNTIYF. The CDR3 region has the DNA TGTGCCAGCAGCAAGGACAGGGGACTTGGAAACACCATATATTTT.

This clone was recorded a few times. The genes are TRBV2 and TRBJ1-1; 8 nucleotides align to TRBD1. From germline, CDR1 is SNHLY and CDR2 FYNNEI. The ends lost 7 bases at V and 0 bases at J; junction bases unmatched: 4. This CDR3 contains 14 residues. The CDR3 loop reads CASTRTGMNTEAFF. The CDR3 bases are TGTGCCAGCACTAGGACAGGGATGAACACTGAAGCTTTCTTT.

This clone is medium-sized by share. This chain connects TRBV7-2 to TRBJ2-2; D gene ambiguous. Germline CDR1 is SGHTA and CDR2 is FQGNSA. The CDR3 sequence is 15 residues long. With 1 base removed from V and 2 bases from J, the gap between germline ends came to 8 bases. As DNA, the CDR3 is TGTGCCAGCAGCTTAGATAGATTAAACACCGGGGAGCTGTTTTTT. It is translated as CASSLDRLNTGELFF.

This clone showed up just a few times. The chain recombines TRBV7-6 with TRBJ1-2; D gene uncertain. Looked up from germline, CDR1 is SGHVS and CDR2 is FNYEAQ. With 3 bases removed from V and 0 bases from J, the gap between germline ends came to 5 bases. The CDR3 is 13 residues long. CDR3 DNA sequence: TGTGCCAGCAGCTTCCTCTCTAACTATGGCTACACCTTC. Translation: CASSFLSNYGYTF.

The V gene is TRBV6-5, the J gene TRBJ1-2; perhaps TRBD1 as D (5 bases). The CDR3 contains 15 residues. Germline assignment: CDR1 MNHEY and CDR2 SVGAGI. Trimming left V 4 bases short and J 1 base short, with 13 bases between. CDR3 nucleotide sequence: TGTGCCAGCAGTTCCCAGGGATTATATAACTATGGCTACACCTTC. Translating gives CASSSQGLYNYGYTF.

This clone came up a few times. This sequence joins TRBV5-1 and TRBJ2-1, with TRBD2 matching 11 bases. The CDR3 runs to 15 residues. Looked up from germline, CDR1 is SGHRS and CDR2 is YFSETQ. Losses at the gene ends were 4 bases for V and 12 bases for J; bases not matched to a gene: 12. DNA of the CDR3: TGCGCCAGCAGCACCGGGACTAGCGGAAAAGAGGGGCAGTTCTTC. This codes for CASSTGTSGKEGQFF.

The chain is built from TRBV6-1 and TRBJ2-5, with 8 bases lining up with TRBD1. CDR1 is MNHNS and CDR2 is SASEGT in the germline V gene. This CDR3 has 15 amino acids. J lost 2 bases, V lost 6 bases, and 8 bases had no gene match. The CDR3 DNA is TGTGCCAGCAGAAAGGACAGGGTTGGGCAAGAGACCCAGTACTTC. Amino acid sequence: CASRKDRVGQETQYF.

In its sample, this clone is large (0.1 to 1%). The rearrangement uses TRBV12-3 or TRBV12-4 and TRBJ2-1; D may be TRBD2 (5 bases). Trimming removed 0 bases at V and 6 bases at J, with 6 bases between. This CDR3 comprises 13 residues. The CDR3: CASSLAGANEQFF. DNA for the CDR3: TGTGCCAGCAGTTTAGCGGGAGCCAATGAGCAGTTCTTC.

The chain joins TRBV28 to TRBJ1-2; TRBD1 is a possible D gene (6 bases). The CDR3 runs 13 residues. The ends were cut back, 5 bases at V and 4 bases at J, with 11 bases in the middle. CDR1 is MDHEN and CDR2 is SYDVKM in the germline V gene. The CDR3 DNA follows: TGTGCCAGCAGTCCCGGGACACCCTATGGCTACACCTTC. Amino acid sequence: CASSPGTPYGYTF.

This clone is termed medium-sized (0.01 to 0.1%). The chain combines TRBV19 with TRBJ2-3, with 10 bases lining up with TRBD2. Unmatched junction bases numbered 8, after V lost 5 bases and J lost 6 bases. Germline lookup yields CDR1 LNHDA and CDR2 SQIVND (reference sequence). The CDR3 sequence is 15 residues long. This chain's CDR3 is CASSWLAGVPDTQYF. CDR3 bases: TGTGCCAGTAGTTGGCTAGCGGGAGTCCCCGATACGCAGTATTTT.

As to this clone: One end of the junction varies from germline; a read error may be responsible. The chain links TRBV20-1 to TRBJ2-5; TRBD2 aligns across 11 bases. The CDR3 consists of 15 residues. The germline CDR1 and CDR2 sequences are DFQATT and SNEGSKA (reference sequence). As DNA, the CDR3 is TGCAGTGCTAGAGATGTAGCGGGGGGGCAAGAGACCCATTACTTC. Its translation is CSARDVAGGQETHYF.

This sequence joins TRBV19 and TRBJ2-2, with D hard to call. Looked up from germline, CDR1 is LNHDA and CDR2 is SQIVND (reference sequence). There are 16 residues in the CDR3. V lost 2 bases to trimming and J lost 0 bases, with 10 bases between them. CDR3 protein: CASSIKAFANTGELFF. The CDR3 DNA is TGTGCCAGTAGTATAAAGGCATTCGCGAACACCGGGGAGCTGTTTTTT. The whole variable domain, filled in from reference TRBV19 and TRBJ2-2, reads DGGITQSPKYLFRKEGQNVTLSCEQNLNHDAMYWYRQDPGQGLRLIYYSQIVNDFQKGDIAEGYSVSREKKESFPLTVTSAQKNPTAFYLCASSIKAFANTGELFFGEGSRLTVL.

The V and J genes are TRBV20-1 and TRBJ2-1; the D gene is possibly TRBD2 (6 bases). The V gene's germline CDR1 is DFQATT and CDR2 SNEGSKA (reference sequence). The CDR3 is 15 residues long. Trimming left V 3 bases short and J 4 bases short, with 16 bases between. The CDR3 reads CSASAASALYNEQFF. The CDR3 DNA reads TGCAGTGCTAGTGCGGCTAGCGCACTATACAATGAGCAGTTCTTC.

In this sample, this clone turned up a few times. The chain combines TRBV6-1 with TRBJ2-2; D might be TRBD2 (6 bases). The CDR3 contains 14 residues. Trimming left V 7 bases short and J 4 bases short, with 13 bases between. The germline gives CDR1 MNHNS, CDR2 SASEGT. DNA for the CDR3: TGTGCCAGCATCCGGGGGAAGCTCACCGGGGAGCTGTTTTTT. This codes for CASIRGKLTGELFF.

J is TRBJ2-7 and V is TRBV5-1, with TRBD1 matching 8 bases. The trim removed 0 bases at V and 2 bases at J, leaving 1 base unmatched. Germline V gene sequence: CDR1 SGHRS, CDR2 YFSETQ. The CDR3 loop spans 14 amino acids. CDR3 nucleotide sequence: TGCGCCAGCAGCTTGGAACAGGGGGCCTACGAGCAGTACTTC. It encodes CASSLEQGAYEQYF.

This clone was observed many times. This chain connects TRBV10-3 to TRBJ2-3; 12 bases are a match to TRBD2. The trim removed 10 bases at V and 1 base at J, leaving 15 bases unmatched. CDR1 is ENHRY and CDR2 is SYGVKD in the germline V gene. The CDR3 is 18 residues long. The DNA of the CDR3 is TGTGCCACAAAAAACAGACTAGCGGGAGTTGAGGGCACAGATACGCAGTATTTT. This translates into CATKNRLAGVEGTDTQYF.

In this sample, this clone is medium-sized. CDR3 region: CSARRRELAWDGYTF. CDR3 sequence (DNA): TGCAGTGCCCGACGGCGTGAGCTTGCGTGGGATGGCTACACCTTC. V is TRBV20-1 and J is TRBJ1-2; D is uncertain. Germline CDR1 DFQATT, CDR2 SNEGSKA (reference sequence). The CDR3 runs to 15 residues. With 6 bases removed from V and 6 bases from J, the gap between germline ends came to 23 bases.

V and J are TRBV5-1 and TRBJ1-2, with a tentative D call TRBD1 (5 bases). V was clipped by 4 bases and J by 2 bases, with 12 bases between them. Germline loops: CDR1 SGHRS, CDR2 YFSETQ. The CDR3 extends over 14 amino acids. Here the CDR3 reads CASSVKTGNYGYTF. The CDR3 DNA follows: TGCGCCAGCAGCGTTAAAACAGGAAACTATGGCTACACCTTC.

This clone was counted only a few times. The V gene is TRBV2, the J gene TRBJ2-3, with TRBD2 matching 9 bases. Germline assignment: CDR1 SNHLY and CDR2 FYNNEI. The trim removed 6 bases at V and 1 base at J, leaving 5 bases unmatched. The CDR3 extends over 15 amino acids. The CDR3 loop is CASRRSSGGTDTQYF. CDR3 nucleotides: TGTGCCAGCAGGAGGTCTAGCGGGGGCACAGATACGCAGTATTTT.

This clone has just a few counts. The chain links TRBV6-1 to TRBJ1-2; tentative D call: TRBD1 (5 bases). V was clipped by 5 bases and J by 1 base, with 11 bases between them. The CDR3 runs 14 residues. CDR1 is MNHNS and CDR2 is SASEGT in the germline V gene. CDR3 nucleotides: TGTGCCAGCAGTACCGGGGGGGGTAACTATGGCTACACCTTC. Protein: CASSTGGGNYGYTF.

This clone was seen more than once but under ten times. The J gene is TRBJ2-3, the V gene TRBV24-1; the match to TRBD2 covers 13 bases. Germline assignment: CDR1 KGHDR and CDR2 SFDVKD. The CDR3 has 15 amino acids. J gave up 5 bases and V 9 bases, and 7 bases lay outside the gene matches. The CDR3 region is CATGALAGGLDTQYF. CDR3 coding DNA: TGTGCCACCGGAGCACTAGCGGGAGGGCTAGATACGCAGTATTTT.

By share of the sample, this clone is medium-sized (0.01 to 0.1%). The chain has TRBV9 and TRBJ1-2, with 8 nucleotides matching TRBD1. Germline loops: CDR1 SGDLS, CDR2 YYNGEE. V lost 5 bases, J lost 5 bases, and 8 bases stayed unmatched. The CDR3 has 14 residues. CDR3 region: CASSEQGGGYGYTF. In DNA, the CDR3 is TGTGCCAGCAGTGAACAGGGGGGGGGATATGGCTACACCTTC.